What follows is one T cell receptor beta chain and its context. Its cognate antigen has yet to be identified. At one of its ends the junction is not consistent with the germline gene, which may arise from a read error. This sample is drawn from a study of T cells in Graves' hyperthyroidism and ophthalmopathy (dated by TCRdb to between 2018 and 2021). Background for the entire study: Peripheral blood samples were taken at the time of initial diagnosis, prior to any treatment. TCR V-J signatures able to tell the groups apart were searched for in a discovery cohort of 100 patients, of whom roughly 42 had Graves' ophthalmopathy and about 60 had stable Graves' hyperthyroidism. Thyroid tissue and blood T-cell repertoires from six Graves' hyperthyroidism patients were also compared in the study. Prospective prediction of ophthalmopathy was tested in an independent validation cohort of 18 to 20 hyperthyroidism patients and some 17 patients who later progressed to ophthalmopathy. According to the paper, TCR Vbeta CDR3 sequencing was carried out on roughly 130 peripheral blood samples, which came from 40 to 45 ophthalmopathy, about 75 hyperthyroidism and approximately 17 progressor patients. For training and testing, the 100 or so patients in the discovery cohort were randomly divided in a 7:3 ratio. Once sampling was done, hyperthyroidism patients were given methimazole at a starting dose of 30 mg daily, whereas ophthalmopathy patients were given high-dose intravenous methylprednisolone. Study-wide conclusions, independent of this receptor: Ophthalmopathy was separated from stable hyperthyroidism by a 13 V-J signature model, with approximately 90% sensitivity and roughly 81% specificity obtained in cross-validation and 80%/75% obtained in testing. Most expanded thyroid clonotypes (frequency above 0.001) were also found in blood, which suggests that blood repertoires may mirror thyroid immune responses. No statistical method was used to set the sample size in advance, and investigators knew the group allocation. In validation, the model predicted progression to ophthalmopathy with just under 71% sensitivity and roughly 72% specificity, a median of 6.5 months before onset.

According to the germline V gene, CDR1 reads SGHRS and CDR2 reads YFSETQ. Counted from cysteine to phenylalanine, this CDR3 has 17 amino acids. Only CDR3 DNA remains: 51 bases, in frame from the first base. The TCR beta CDR3 regions were amplified from RNA transcripts. The first round of RT-PCR for the TCR CDR3 was performed with the HTBI primer set and the Qiagen OneStep RT-PCR kit. Libraries were constructed in a second round of multiplex PCR, after which size selection and purification were carried out. The libraries were sequenced on an Illumina HiSeq2000 using paired-end 100 bp reads. As for the authors' bioinformatics: SOAPnuke was used to process the raw data, removing reads that contained adapters or uncalled bases, had a mean Phred below 15, or lacked an exact match to the constant primer or identifier. High-quality paired reads were merged using COPE v1.2.5, and each unique nucleotide sequence was defined as a clonotype. MiTCR v1.1 was used to align clonotypes to the IMGT TRBV, TRBD and TRBJ reference segments. The analysis included only V-J combinations with a frequency above 0.0001, which together covered more than 98% of the repertoires. A TCS score was defined as the ratio of F50 (clonal expansion) to E x V (chaos), with BLOSUM62-based TCRdist applied between CDR3 peptides within each V-J. Welch's t-statistics and random forest reduced 500 to 650 V-J features to 13, which were used in a naive Bayes classifier (R e1071). Through fastp at Q25 and MiXCR, TCRdb rebuilt clones from the public reads, retaining in-frame beta chains. Identical CDR3 proteins give one entry, which carries the most common genes and DNA. For this entry, the V and J calls and clone size follow TCRdb and not the study's own pipeline. Recorded for this sample are roughly 420,000 distinct CDR3 sequences; 15% to 17% of them occurred a single time. Roughly 7.4% of the sample comes from the top ten.

Stable Graves' hyperthyroidism was defined as no progression to ophthalmopathy during 18 months of follow-up. Hyperthyroidism patients were newly diagnosed, with disease duration under 2 months, and aged 18 to 65 years. Exclusion was applied to patients with uncontrolled infections, other autoimmune diseases, pregnancy or lactation. Clinical symptoms, serum thyroxine and TRAb, thyroid ultrasound, and orbital computed tomography formed the basis for the diagnoses. Ficoll-Paque density gradient centrifugation was used to isolate PBMCs from around 10 ml of fresh peripheral blood. Total RNA was extracted using Trizol reagent, and RNA quality was assessed on an Agilent 2100 Bioanalyzer.

This sequence was found in a woman between 18 and 29 years old with Graves' hyperthyroidism. The V and J segments used are TRBV5-1 and TRBJ1-2; 7 nucleotides in the junction match TRBD1. The sequenced sample consisted of blood. CDR3 loop: CASSTRLQGLINYGCTF. The nucleotide sequence is TGCGCCAGCAGCACTCGATTACAGGGGTTAATCAACTATGGCTGCACCTTC.